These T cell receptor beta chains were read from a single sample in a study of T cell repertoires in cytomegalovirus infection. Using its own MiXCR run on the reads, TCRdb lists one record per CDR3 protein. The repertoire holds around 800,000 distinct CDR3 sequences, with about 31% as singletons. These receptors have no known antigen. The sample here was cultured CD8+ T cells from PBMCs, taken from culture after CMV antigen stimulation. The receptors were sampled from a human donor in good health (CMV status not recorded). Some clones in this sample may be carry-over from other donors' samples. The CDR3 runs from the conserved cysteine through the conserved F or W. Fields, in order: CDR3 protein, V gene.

CDR3: CASSYGLAGGSYNEQFF; V: TRBV7-9
CDR3: CASSFEFGEYNSPLHF; V: TRBV28
CDR3: CASSLRAPRTEAFF; V: TRBV12-3/TRBV12-4
CDR3: CAINGLDGETQYF; V: TRBV10-3
CDR3: CASPRFSGRQSTEAFF; V: TRBV19
CDR3: CASSLPQGALRETQYF; V: TRBV7-9
CDR3: CASSPSGTGGREQYF; V: TRBV14
CDR3: CASSLVDSYTEAFF; V: TRBV7-2
CDR3: CASSRTDRGTDTQYF; V: TRBV7-6
CDR3: CASSPGTEQYGYTF; V: TRBV19
CDR3: CASSLTGGAFVDSPLHF; V: TRBV6-6
CDR3: CASSLESAGELFF; V: TRBV7-3
CDR3: CASSPSRPSYNEQFF; V: TRBV7-9
CDR3: CASSSGSSGEKLFF; V: TRBV27
CDR3: CASSLRQGGGLVELFF; V: TRBV7-2
CDR3: CASSLVRGGTGELFF; V: TRBV5-5
CDR3: CASSGSRAQFF; V: TRBV7-6
CDR3: CASRQGETQYF; V: TRBV28
CDR3: CASSSTDRVHEQYF; V: TRBV27
CDR3: CASSFEDRGGTQYF; V: TRBV11-2
CDR3: CASSLTIQGIWSDTQYF; V: TRBV5-4
CDR3: CASSTILAGGPETQYF; V: TRBV11-2
CDR3: CASSLTGEGRSGDTIYF; V: TRBV7-3
CDR3: CASSPAVPRTDTQYF; V: TRBV7-9
CDR3: CASSYSGTGETQYF; V: TRBV6-5
CDR3: CASSRTSGTNEKLFF; V: TRBV7-2
CDR3: CASSGSKGAVENEQFF; V: TRBV25-1
CDR3: CASSLSAGGNTDTQYF; V: TRBV7-6
CDR3: CASIPAGPVETQYF; V: TRBV7-9
CDR3: CASSDSKETQYF; V: TRBV6-4
CDR3: CASSEYVDSGNTIYF; V: TRBV25-1
CDR3: CASSPVAGATSTDTQYF; V: TRBV18
CDR3: CAISDSGGGQPQHF; V: TRBV10-3
CDR3: CASSEEGLSYNSPLHF; V: TRBV25-1
CDR3: CSVEDVGVGELFF; V: TRBV29-1
CDR3: CASSSPSNTEAFF; V: TRBV7-2
CDR3: CASSLGRRDTEAFF; V: TRBV7-6
CDR3: CASSLGVGGGRGNQPQHF; V: TRBV28
CDR3: CASGEGVGNQPQHF; V: TRBV23-1
CDR3: CSAVGNTGELFF; V: TRBV20-1